This T cell receptor (beta chain) was sequenced for a study of blood T cell repertoires in COVID-19. As for the study in general: Acute and convalescent COVID-19 specimens originated in the United States, Italy and Spain. T cells, B-cell-depleted T cells, or PBMCs provided the cDNA or gDNA that served as material.

Germline loops: CDR1 WSHSY, CDR2 SAAADI. The CDR3 is 15 residues long. J gave up 1 base and V 4 bases, and 3 bases lay outside the gene matches. Original methodology: Amplification of reference gene primers was used by the study to estimate nucleated cell counts. TCRdb's copy holds only in-frame clones and misses some; the assay was immunoSEQ multiplex PCR. That table supplies the V and J calls and clone size; D and trimming were determined from the DNA. The top ten clones hold roughly 11% of a sample with 180,000 or so clones, around 80% of them seen once. The study drew participants aged about 18 to 89 years from some 23 US areas.

The gene calls are TRBV10-2 and TRBJ2-2, with 7 bases matching TRBD2. This TCR was recovered from a man aged 50-60 years who had recovered from COVID-19. Input material: PBMCs or T cells enriched from blood (not recorded which). The chain's CDR3 is CASSVIAGNTGELFF. For the CDR3, the DNA is TGCGCCAGCAGTGTGATAGCGGGGAACACCGGGGAGCTGTTTTTT.